This T cell receptor (beta chain) comes out of a study of shared clonotypes between healthy human individuals. Points from the study as a whole: Non-shared clonotypes displayed generation probabilities falling below those of clonotypes present in all four donors. Sampling used blood alone; tissue repertoires probably differ. For naive CD4 cells, roughly 5% of clonotypes were shared across four donors.

Details on this clone: Its antigen is not known.

Subsets obtained from CD4+ cells comprised CD45RA+ naive and CD45RA-negative memory cells. Measured with immunoSEQ multiplex PCR; TCRdb has only the in-frame clones, and not every one. In the table there are 700,000 or so clones, more than 70% of which are singletons. Sequencing was done on a sample of memory CD4+ T cells sorted from blood. Subset of the sample: CD45RA-negative fraction. This TCR was sampled from a woman aged 25-40 years in good health.

The CDR3 sequence: CASSTRRGDWYF. DNA for the CDR3: TGTGCCAGCAGCACTAGACGTGGAGATTGGTACTTC. This chain connects TRBV7-2 to TRBJ2-7; D is perhaps TRBD2 (5 bases). The germline CDR1 and CDR2 sequences are SGHTA and FQGNSA. Trimming took off 5 bases at V and 12 bases at J, with 17 bases between the two ends. The CDR3 is 12 residues long. Full variable domain (rest looked up from reference TRBV7-2 and TRBJ2-7): GAGVSQSPSNKVTEKGKDVELRCDPISGHTALYWYRQSLGQGLEFLIYFQGNSAPDKSGLPSDRFSAERTGGSVSTLTIQRTQQEDSAVYLCASSTRRGDWYFGPGTRLTVT.